The clone carrying this T cell receptor beta chain was found a few times. What it recognizes is unknown. Assay: immunoSEQ multiplex PCR; the TCRdb copy retains only in-frame clones and omits some. The sample includes more than 40,000 clones, around nine tenths of them seen just once. This sample was included in a study of OX40 agonist ivuxolimab in advanced cancers. Broader study findings: The investigators did not determine what antigen specificity the expanded peripheral T cells had.

Germline CDR1 MNHNY, CDR2 SVGAGI (reference sequence). This CDR3 spans 15 amino acids. The junction had 2 bases not matched to a gene; V was cut back by 1 base and J by 2 bases. This sequence originates from an adult with an advanced solid tumor such as melanoma, head and neck, liver or kidney cancer. V is TRBV6-6 and J is TRBJ2-4; TRBD1 matches at 7 bases. The sequencing here drew on CD4+ or CD8+ T cells sorted from blood, taken in a trial of the OX40 agonist ivuxolimab. The CDR3 DNA reads as TGTGCCAGCAGTTACTTCAGGGGGACCAAAAACATTCAGTACTTC. It encodes CASSYFRGTKNIQYF.